These T cell receptor beta chains were read from a single sample in a study of shared clonotypes between healthy human individuals. TCRdb's copy holds only in-frame clones and misses some; the assay was immunoSEQ multiplex PCR. The data contain approximately 620,000 clones, around 97% of them seen just once; the ten biggest clones take up about 0.06%. Sequencing was performed on naive CD4+ T cells sorted from blood. These receptors all come from a woman aged 25 to 45 in good health. The CDR3 runs from the conserved cysteine through the conserved F or W. The D gene is left open where the match is weak. The size field is filled for only some rows; it gives once, few, many or a size class.

CDR3 protein | CDR3 DNA | J gene | D gene | clone size | V gene
CASSKGQGGTIPYEQYF | TGTGCCAGCAGCAAGGGACAGGGAGGAACAATCCCCTACGAGCAGTACTTC | TRBJ2-7 | . | . | TRBV21-1
CASSVRSDSPLHF | TGTGCCAGCAGCGTAAGGTCAGATTCACCCCTCCACTTT | TRBJ1-6 | . | . | TRBV7-2
CASRRGDRGREQYF | TGTGCCAGCAGACGGGGGGACAGGGGCCGCGAGCAGTACTTC | TRBJ2-7 | TRBD1 | . | TRBV28
CASSRGDRGPEKLFF | TGCGCCAGCAGCCGTGGGGACAGGGGGCCTGAAAAACTGTTTTTT | TRBJ1-4 | TRBD1 | . | TRBV5-1
CASSYSLAGDEQYF | TGTGCCAGCAGTTACTCCCTAGCGGGCGACGAGCAGTACTTC | TRBJ2-7 | TRBD2 | . | TRBV6-6
CASRVRGGYNEQFF | TGTGCCAGCAGGGTCAGGGGGGGTTACAATGAGCAGTTCTTC | TRBJ2-1 | . | . | TRBV7-2
CASTLGGYGYTF | TGTGCCAGCACCCTCGGGGGCTATGGCTACACCTTC | TRBJ1-2 | . | . | TRBV28
CASSSPFSGHGDIQYF | TGTGCCAGCAGTTCCCCTTTCAGCGGCCACGGGGACATTCAGTACTTC | TRBJ2-4 | . | . | TRBV27
CASYKTGGYTEAFF | TGTGCCAGCTACAAGACAGGGGGGTACACTGAAGCTTTCTTT | TRBJ1-1 | TRBD1 | . | TRBV28
CASSLDFGVSGELFF | TGTGCCAGCAGCTTAGATTTCGGTGTGAGCGGGGAGCTGTTTTTT | TRBJ2-2 | . | . | TRBV11-2
CASSVGAYEQYF | TGTGCCAGCAGTGTCGGAGCCTACGAGCAGTACTTC | TRBJ2-7 | . | few | TRBV2
CASPETLAEGDTQYF | TGTGCCAGTCCAGAAACCTTAGCAGAAGGAGATACGCAGTATTTT | TRBJ2-3 | . | . | TRBV7-9
CASSSGDSNQPQHF | TGCGCCAGCAGTTCCGGCGATAGCAATCAGCCCCAGCATTTT | TRBJ1-5 | . | . | TRBV5-1
CSVWYKYLDYGYTF | TGCAGCGTTTGGTACAAGTACCTTGACTATGGCTACACCTTC | TRBJ1-2 | . | . | TRBV29-1
CASSQEWRLIYEQYF | TGCGCCAGCAGCCAAGAATGGCGTTTAATCTACGAGCAGTACTTC | TRBJ2-7 | . | . | TRBV4-1
CASSLAGGWREQYF | TGTGCCAGCAGCTTAGCGGGAGGATGGAGGGAGCAGTACTTC | TRBJ2-7 | . | . | TRBV7-2
CASSLHGTDTQYF | TGTGCCAGCAGCTTGCACGGGACAGATACGCAGTATTTT | TRBJ2-3 | . | . | TRBV5-6
CASRTGEITGELFF | TGTGCCAGCAGAACCGGAGAGATCACCGGGGAGCTGTTTTTT | TRBJ2-2 | . | . | TRBV6-6
CASSLSGGNYEQYF | TGTGCCAGCAGCTTATCAGGGGGCAATTACGAGCAGTACTTC | TRBJ2-7 | TRBD1 | . | TRBV7-9
CATSTGSSGPYNEQFF | TGTGCCACCAGCACCGGGAGTAGCGGGCCCTACAATGAGCAGTTCTTC | TRBJ2-1 | TRBD2 | once | TRBV15
CASSLIAGTTEAFF | TGCGCCAGCAGCTTGATTGCAGGGACCACTGAAGCTTTCTTT | TRBJ1-1 | . | . | TRBV5-1
CASRRTSGTLIQYF | TGTGCCAGCAGAAGGACTAGCGGGACTCTCATTCAGTACTTC | TRBJ2-4 | TRBD2 | . | TRBV6-5
CASGFPRLINEQFF | TGTGCTAGTGGTTTCCCGAGACTAATCAATGAGCAGTTCTTC | TRBJ2-1 | . | . | TRBV12-5
CASSDLTSGTSTDTQYF | TGTGCCAGCAGTGACTTGACTAGCGGGACGAGCACAGATACGCAGTATTTT | TRBJ2-3 | TRBD2 | . | TRBV25-1
CASTHSTGLQGYTF | TGTGCCAGCACCCACTCGACAGGGCTGCAAGGCTACACCTTC | TRBJ1-2 | TRBD1 | . | TRBV28
CASSIDHKYQETQYF | TGTGCCAGTAGTATAGATCATAAGTACCAAGAGACCCAGTACTTC | TRBJ2-5 | . | . | TRBV19
CASSVNGRNTEAFF | TGTGCCAGCAGCGTAAACGGAAGGAACACTGAAGCTTTCTTT | TRBJ1-1 | . | . | TRBV9
CASSRDGQGPQHF | TGTGCCAGCAGCCGGGACGGCCAGGGGCCCCAGCATTTT | TRBJ1-5 | . | . | TRBV5-4
CASSLLRELVNEQFF | TGTGCCAGCAGCTTACTGCGGGAGCTTGTCAATGAGCAGTTCTTC | TRBJ2-1 | TRBD2 | . | TRBV7-9
CASSRGIVGKSREQFF | TGTGCCAGCAGCAGAGGTATCGTGGGAAAGTCGCGGGAGCAGTTCTTC | TRBJ2-1 | . | . | TRBV7-8
CATSRDRGGLNQPQHF | TGTGCCACCAGCAGAGATCGGGGAGGGCTAAATCAGCCCCAGCATTTT | TRBJ1-5 | . | . | TRBV15
CASSIRQVRYNEQFF | TGCGCCAGCAGCATCAGACAGGTTCGCTACAATGAGCAGTTCTTC | TRBJ2-1 | . | . | TRBV5-1
CASTLRVGAGYGYTF | TGTGCCAGCACCCTCCGTGTGGGCGCGGGCTATGGCTACACCTTC | TRBJ1-2 | . | . | TRBV28
CASSPGASSTDTQYF | TGTGCCAGCAGCCCCGGGGCTAGCAGCACAGATACGCAGTATTTT | TRBJ2-3 | . | . | TRBV4-2
CASSPVLASTDTQYF | TGTGCCAGCAGCCCCGTCCTAGCGTCAACAGATACGCAGTATTTT | TRBJ2-3 | . | . | TRBV7-3
CAISEGGYEQYF | TGTGCCATCAGTGAAGGAGGCTACGAGCAGTACTTC | TRBJ2-7 | . | . | TRBV10-3
CASSESTSGSNEQFF | TGCGCCAGCAGTGAGTCGACCAGCGGGAGCAATGAGCAGTTCTTC | TRBJ2-1 | TRBD2 | . | TRBV10-1
CAISEGQGARSNTEAFF | TGTGCCATCAGTGAGGGTCAGGGGGCCAGGTCCAACACTGAAGCTTTCTTT | TRBJ1-1 | TRBD1 | . | TRBV10-3
CASSIAPGGANEKLFF | TGTGCCAGTAGTATCGCCCCGGGGGGCGCTAATGAAAAACTGTTTTTT | TRBJ1-4 | . | . | TRBV19
CASSTGDSGANVLTF | TGTGCCAGCAGCACAGGGGACTCTGGGGCCAACGTCCTGACTTTC | TRBJ2-6 | TRBD1 | once | TRBV28
CATSRGTASLTNEKLFF | TGTGCCACCAGCAGGGGGACCGCTTCGCTGACTAATGAAAAACTGTTTTTT | TRBJ1-4 | . | . | TRBV15
CASSLVAAKNTEAFF | TGTGCCAGCAGCTTAGTGGCGGCCAAGAACACTGAAGCTTTCTTT | TRBJ1-1 | . | . | TRBV7-9
CASSIVSLNYGYTF | TGTGCCAGTAGTATCGTCAGCCTTAACTATGGCTACACCTTC | TRBJ1-2 | . | . | TRBV19
CASSPGGTVPRPIYF | TGTGCCAGCAGCCCAGGTGGGACAGTGCCACGGCCCATATATTTT | TRBJ1-3 | TRBD1 | . | TRBV28
CASSLFVRNTGELFF | TGTGCCAGCAGTTTATTTGTGCGGAACACCGGGGAGCTGTTTTTT | TRBJ2-2 | . | . | TRBV28
CASSLGGTSFPTGELFF | TGTGCCAGCAGCTTGGGTGGGACTAGCTTTCCCACCGGGGAGCTGTTTTTT | TRBJ2-2 | TRBD2 | . | TRBV5-4
CASSRVPNEKLFF | TGCGCCAGCAGTAGGGTTCCTAATGAAAAACTGTTTTTT | TRBJ1-4 | . | . | TRBV10-2
CASSLGREGYNEQFF | TGTGCCAGCAGCTTAGGACGGGAGGGGTACAATGAGCAGTTCTTC | TRBJ2-1 | TRBD2 | . | TRBV7-2
CASSPQEASSYEQYF | TGTGCCAGCTCACCACAGGAGGCTAGCAGCTACGAGCAGTACTTC | TRBJ2-7 | . | . | TRBV18
CASSPTLRSIREQYF | TGTGCCAGCAGTCCCACCCTTCGATCCATCCGCGAGCAGTACTTC | TRBJ2-7 | . | . | TRBV27